This T cell receptor (beta chain) was obtained from a study of T cells in Graves' hyperthyroidism and ophthalmopathy (dated by TCRdb to the late 2010s). Concerning the study at large: Peripheral blood was collected at initial diagnosis, before any treatment. A discovery cohort of 95 to 100 patients, 43 with Graves' ophthalmopathy and fewer than 65 with stable Graves' hyperthyroidism, was used to find distinguishing TCR V-J signatures. Prospective prediction of ophthalmopathy was tested in an independent validation cohort of 18 hyperthyroidism patients and around 16 patients who later progressed to ophthalmopathy. The roughly 90 discovery patients were divided at random into training and test sets in a 7:3 ratio. In addition, the study compared T-cell repertoires in thyroid tissue and in blood from five to seven Graves' hyperthyroidism patients. Once sampling was done, hyperthyroidism patients were given methimazole at a starting dose of 30 mg daily, whereas ophthalmopathy patients were given high-dose intravenous methylprednisolone. According to the paper, TCR Vbeta CDR3 sequencing was carried out on over 130 peripheral blood samples, which came from fewer than 50 ophthalmopathy, around 75 hyperthyroidism and roughly 17 progressor patients.

In the ophthalmopathy patients, disease was moderately to severely active, with a Clinical Activity Score of 3 or more, a NOSPECS grade of 4 or more, and a duration of less than 3 months. Any patient with an uncontrolled infection, another autoimmune disease, pregnancy or lactation was excluded. Clinical symptoms, serum thyroxine and TRAb, thyroid ultrasound, and orbital computed tomography formed the basis for the diagnoses. PBMCs were isolated from approximately 10 ml of fresh peripheral blood by Ficoll-Paque density gradient centrifugation. Total RNA was extracted with Trizol reagent, and quality was checked on an Agilent 2100 Bioanalyzer. To note about this clonotype: There is no known antigen for this receptor. Base qualities are missing; no much larger clone stands one base away.

The TCR beta CDR3 regions were amplified from RNA transcripts. For the first round of RT-PCR on the TCR CDR3, the HTBI primer set was used together with the Qiagen OneStep RT-PCR kit. A second multiplex PCR round built the libraries, followed by size selection and purification. Paired-end sequencing of the libraries was performed with 100 bp reads on an Illumina HiSeq2000. Per the authors' processing: SOAPnuke was used to process the raw data, removing reads that contained adapters or uncalled bases, had a mean Phred below 15, or lacked an exact match to the constant primer or identifier. High-quality paired reads were merged with COPE v1.2.5, and unique nucleotide sequences were defined as clonotypes. Clonotypes were aligned to IMGT TRBV, TRBD and TRBJ reference segments using MiTCR v1.1. The analysis included only V-J combinations with a frequency above 0.0001, which together covered 99.2% of the repertoires. A TCS score was defined as the ratio between F50 (clonal expansion) and ExV (chaos), using BLOSUM62-based TCRdist between CDR3 peptides within each V-J. Welch's t-statistics and random forest reduced 514 V-J features to 10 to 15, which were used in a naive Bayes classifier (R e1071). Using fastp at Q25 and MiXCR, TCRdb reprocessed the public reads and kept productive beta chains. Every CDR3 protein is listed once, alongside the most common genes and DNA of its rows. TCRdb's processing, not the authors', yielded these V and J calls. For this sample there are roughly 530,000 distinct CDR3 sequences; approximately 17% appear just once. The biggest ten clones account for 15% to 20% of the sample.

Points the paper makes about the study in general: No statistical method was used to set the sample size in advance, and investigators knew the group allocation. Most expanded thyroid clonotypes (frequency above 0.001) were also detected in blood, a finding suggesting that blood repertoires may reflect thyroid immune responses. In validation, the model predicted progression to ophthalmopathy a median of roughly 6.2 months before onset, with around 70% sensitivity and nearly 75% specificity. A 13 V-J signature model separated ophthalmopathy from stable hyperthyroidism, with roughly 88% sensitivity and 81% to 82% specificity in cross-validation and 80%/75% in testing.

According to the germline V gene, CDR1 reads SGHAT and CDR2 reads FQNNGV. The CDR3 runs 12 residues from the cysteine to the phenylalanine. Only CDR3 DNA is held: 36 bases, read in frame from base 1. The trim is 5 bases for V and 3 bases for J, with a gap of 6 bases between the germline ends. The sequenced material came from blood. The origin of this receptor is a woman aged 18-29 years with Graves' ophthalmopathy. The V and J segments used are TRBV11-2 and TRBJ2-3; there is no confident call for the D gene. The DNA reads TGTGCCAGCAGCCCCGCGACAGATACGCAGTATTTT. It translates to CASSPATDTQYF. The CDR3, completed at both ends by the reference TRBV11-2 and TRBJ2-3 genes, gives the full variable domain EAGVAQSPRYKIIEKRQSVAFWCNPISGHATLYWYQQILGQGPKLLIQFQNNGVVDDSQLPKDRFSAERLKGVDSTLKIQPAKLEDSAVYLCASSPATDTQYFGPGTRLTVL.